A selection of T cell receptor beta chains follows, all from one sample in a study of shared clonotypes between healthy human individuals. Data came from immunoSEQ multiplex PCR; TCRdb stores just in-frame clones and leaves some out. This table has millions of clones, approximately 95% appearing once. Sequenced material: naive CD4+ T cells sorted from blood. Every receptor here comes from a man between 18 and 29 years old in good health. Both conserved end residues are part of each CDR3. A D gene is named only where the DNA matches it firmly. Clone size is shown for a subset of rows, as once, few, many or a class of expanded clone.

clone_size	d_call	j_call	v_call	cdr3_aa	cdr3_nt
NA	TRBD1	TRBJ1-5	TRBV19	CASSIDRVKGQGAIGNQPQHF	TGTGCCAGTAGTATAGATCGGGTGAAGGGACAGGGGGCAATTGGCAATCAGCCCCAGCATTTT
NA	NA	TRBJ2-1	TRBV18	CASSPSGRGQFF	TGTGCCAGCTCACCAAGCGGTCGGGGGCAGTTCTTC
few	NA	TRBJ2-1	TRBV7-2	CASSSTGTFNEQFF	TGTGCCAGCAGCTCGACCGGAACCTTCAATGAGCAGTTCTTC
NA	NA	TRBJ2-7	TRBV7-6	CASSLDGALEEQYF	TGTGCCAGCAGCTTAGACGGGGCCCTGGAGGAGCAGTACTTC
few	TRBD2	TRBJ2-1	TRBV5-1	CASSPGTSGYNEQFF	TGCGCCAGCAGCCCCGGGACTAGCGGTTACAATGAGCAGTTCTTC
few	TRBD1	TRBJ2-2	TRBV5-1	CASSLGQGAGELFF	TGCGCCAGCAGCTTGGGACAGGGGGCCGGGGAGCTGTTTTTT
NA	TRBD1	TRBJ1-1	TRBV19	CASTPDRSYSEAFF	TGTGCCAGTACCCCGGACAGGAGTTATTCTGAAGCTTTCTTT
once	NA	TRBJ2-4	TRBV7-9	CASTTGLGIQYF	TGTGCCAGCACCACCGGGCTCGGCATTCAGTACTTC
NA	TRBD2	TRBJ2-7	TRBV4-1	CASSQEDPGLAGAYEQYF	TGCGCCAGCAGCCAGGAAGACCCGGGACTAGCGGGCGCCTACGAGCAGTACTTC
NA	NA	TRBJ1-1	TRBV7-2	CASSLARGLGTEAFF	TGTGCCAGCAGCTTAGCTAGGGGTTTAGGGACTGAAGCTTTCTTT
NA	NA	TRBJ1-1	TRBV6-4	CASSDSGDTEAFF	TGTGCCAGCAGTGATTCTGGGGACACTGAAGCTTTCTTT
NA	NA	TRBJ1-2	TRBV21-1	CASSKLAGLNYGYTF	TGTGCCAGCAGCAAATTGGCAGGGCTTAACTATGGCTACACCTTC
NA	TRBD2	TRBJ2-5	TRBV29-1	CSVELFLASGYQETQYF	TGCAGCGTTGAGTTATTTTTGGCTAGCGGGTATCAAGAGACCCAGTACTTC
NA	NA	TRBJ1-1	TRBV5-1	CASSLAEGSTEAFF	TGCGCCAGCAGCTTGGCCGAAGGATCCACTGAAGCTTTCTTT
NA	NA	TRBJ1-3	TRBV20-1	CSATGGNTIYF	TGCAGTGCGACGGGAGGAAACACCATATATTTT
NA	TRBD1	TRBJ1-2	TRBV5-1	CASSLSQGASGYTF	TGCGCCAGCAGCTTGTCACAGGGGGCGTCTGGCTACACCTTC
NA	NA	TRBJ1-5	TRBV4-2	CASSQGGDPSQPQHF	TGTGCCAGCAGCCAAGGGGGTGACCCTAGTCAGCCCCAGCATTTT
NA	NA	TRBJ1-5	TRBV6-6	CASREHSSGEQPQHF	TGTGCCAGCAGGGAACATTCAAGCGGCGAGCAGCCCCAGCATTTT
NA	TRBD2	TRBJ2-1	TRBV7-2	CASSSKTSGRGNEQFF	TGTGCCAGCAGCTCTAAGACTAGCGGAAGGGGAAATGAGCAGTTCTTC
few	TRBD2	TRBJ2-1	TRBV27	CASRIGGGALMNEQFF	TGTGCCAGCAGGATAGGCGGGGGGGCCCTAATGAATGAGCAGTTCTTC
NA	NA	TRBJ2-1	TRBV7-8	CASSPRGSSYNEQFF	TGTGCCAGCAGCCCTCGGGGGAGCTCCTACAATGAGCAGTTCTTC
few	NA	TRBJ2-5	TRBV5-1	CASSLPRGAQETQYF	TGCGCCAGCAGCTTGCCCCGAGGGGCTCAAGAGACCCAGTACTTC
NA	NA	TRBJ1-3	TRBV5-6	CASSLAENTIYF	TGTGCCAGCAGCTTGGCCGAAAACACCATATATTTT
NA	NA	TRBJ2-7	TRBV18	CASSPGIREQYF	TGTGCCAGCTCACCAGGGATCCGCGAGCAGTACTTC
NA	NA	TRBJ1-4	TRBV4-2	CASSQDQDSVGANEKLFF	TGTGCCAGCAGCCAAGACCAGGACAGTGTAGGGGCTAATGAAAAACTGTTTTTT
NA	NA	TRBJ1-2	TRBV2	CASSETLGIVGYTF	TGTGCCAGCAGCGAAACCCTCGGGATAGTGGGCTACACCTTC
NA	NA	TRBJ1-5	TRBV5-1	CASSAGLVGQPQHF	TGCGCCAGCAGCGCAGGGTTGGTTGGTCAGCCCCAGCATTTT
NA	TRBD1	TRBJ2-5	TRBV5-4	CASSPSPGQGAETQYF	TGTGCCAGCAGCCCCAGCCCGGGACAGGGGGCGGAGACCCAGTACTTC
NA	NA	TRBJ1-2	TRBV11-2	CASSLPGFYGYTF	TGTGCCAGCAGCCTACCGGGCTTCTATGGCTACACCTTC
few	NA	TRBJ1-5	TRBV10-2	CASSERPGSNQPQHF	TGCGCCAGCAGTGAGAGACCCGGTAGCAATCAGCCCCAGCATTTT
NA	NA	TRBJ2-2	TRBV18	CASSPPEAQSNTGELFF	TGTGCCAGCTCACCACCGGAGGCGCAGTCGAACACCGGGGAGCTGTTTTTT
once	NA	TRBJ2-7	TRBV2	CASSKGAGQNSYEQYF	TGTGCCAGCAGTAAAGGGGCGGGACAAAACTCCTACGAGCAGTACTTC
NA	NA	TRBJ2-1	TRBV4-3	CASSLLDPGSYNEQFF	TGCGCCAGCAGCCTCCTGGACCCCGGATCCTACAATGAGCAGTTCTTC
NA	NA	TRBJ1-1	TRBV13	CASSAVSETRGGIAEAFF	TGTGCCAGCAGCGCGGTCAGCGAGACAAGGGGGGGGATCGCTGAAGCTTTCTTT
NA	NA	TRBJ2-6	TRBV5-6	CASILLGSGANVLTF	TGTGCCAGCATCCTTTTAGGTTCTGGGGCCAACGTCCTGACTTTC
NA	NA	TRBJ1-3	TRBV15	CATSRAGGSAGNTIYF	TGTGCCACCAGCAGAGCGGGGGGAAGCGCTGGAAACACCATATATTTT